The clone carrying this TCR beta chain was counted ten times or more. Its antigen is undetermined. Germline V gene sequence: CDR1 SGHTA, CDR2 FQGNSA. V lost 5 bases to trimming and J lost 5 bases, with 19 bases between them. The CDR3 is made up of 15 amino acids. This sample is part of a study of identical twins. Broader study findings: The study found weaker excess twin sharing in beta out-of-frame sequences.

TCRdb fed the 5' RACE reads into MiXCR, producing one record per CDR3 protein. The sample includes about 480,000 distinct CDR3 sequences, 11% to 15% of them seen just once. The sample also formed part of further work on yellow fever vaccine responses in identical twins.

The clonotype originates from a woman between 18 and 29 years old in good health. Sequenced input: CD4+ T cells sorted from blood. V gene TRBV7-2 combines with J gene TRBJ2-7, with D tentatively TRBD1 (6 bases). The CDR3 DNA reads as TGTGCCAGCAGCCCTCGACAGGAACGACTGAACGAGCAGTACTTC. Residues: CASSPRQERLNEQYF.